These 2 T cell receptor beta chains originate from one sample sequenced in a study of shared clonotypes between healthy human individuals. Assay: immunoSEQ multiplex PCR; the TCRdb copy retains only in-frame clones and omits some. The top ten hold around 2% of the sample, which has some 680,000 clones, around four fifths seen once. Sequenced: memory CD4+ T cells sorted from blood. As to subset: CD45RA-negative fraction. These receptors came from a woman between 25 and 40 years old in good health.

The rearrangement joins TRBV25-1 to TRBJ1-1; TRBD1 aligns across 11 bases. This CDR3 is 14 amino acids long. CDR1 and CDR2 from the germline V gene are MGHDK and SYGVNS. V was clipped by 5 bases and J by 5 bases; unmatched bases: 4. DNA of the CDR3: TGTGCCAGCAGTCGGGACAGGGGGTGGACTGAAGCTTTCTTT. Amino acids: CASSRDRGWTEAFF.

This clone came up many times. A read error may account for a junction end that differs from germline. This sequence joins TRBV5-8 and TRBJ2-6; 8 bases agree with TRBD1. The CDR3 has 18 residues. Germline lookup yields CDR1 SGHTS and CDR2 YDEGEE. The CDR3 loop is CASTLGTGGSSGANVLTF. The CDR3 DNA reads TGTGCCAGCACCTTGGGTACAGGGGGAAGTTCTGGGGCCAACGTCCTGACTTTC.